This T cell receptor (beta chain) originates from a study of persistence of HIV-infected CD4 T cells. Study background: Isolated cells were CMV- and HIV-1 Gag-responding CD4+ T cells.

V lost 5 bases, J lost 4 bases, and 3 bases stayed unmatched. Per the germline V gene, CDR1 is SEHNR and CDR2 is FQNEAQ (reference sequence). The CDR3 extends over 13 amino acids. The immunoSEQ assay was version 4, run in survey mode. Each sample used up to 1 ug genomic DNA diluted to roughly 10 ng/uL. Repertoires were generated with immunoSEQ multiplex PCR, while TCRdb's copy carries only in-frame clones and drops some. The sample has some 31,000 clones; about four fifths are singletons. Cells were stimulated with CMV-infected fibroblast lysates at roughly 9.1 ug/mL. CD40L-negative CD69-negative CD45RO-high memory CD4+ T cells were sorted as populations depleted of antigen-responding cells. With regard to this clone: The antigen is not known.

The sequencing used CD4+ T cells sorted from PBMCs after roughly 19-hour stimulation, collected from a patient who received antiretroviral therapy. The V gene is TRBV7-9, the J gene TRBJ1-2; 8 bases align to TRBD1. The sequence was obtained from an adult man with HIV who was CMV-seropositive. DNA for the CDR3: TGTGCCAGCAGCCCTGGACAGGGCTATGGCTACACCTTC. As protein: CASSPGQGYGYTF.